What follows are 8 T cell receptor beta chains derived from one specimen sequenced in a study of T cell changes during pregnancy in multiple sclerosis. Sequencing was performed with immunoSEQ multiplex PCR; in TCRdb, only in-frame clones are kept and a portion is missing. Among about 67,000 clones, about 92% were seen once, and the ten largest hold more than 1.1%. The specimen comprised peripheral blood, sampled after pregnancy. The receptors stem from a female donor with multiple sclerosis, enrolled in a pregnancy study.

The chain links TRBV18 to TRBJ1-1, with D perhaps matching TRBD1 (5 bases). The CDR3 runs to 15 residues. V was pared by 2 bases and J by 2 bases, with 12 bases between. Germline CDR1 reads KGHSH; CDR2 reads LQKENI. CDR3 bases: TGTGCCAGCTCACCATTAACAGGTACAAACACTGAAGCTTTCTTT. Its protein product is CASSPLTGTNTEAFF.

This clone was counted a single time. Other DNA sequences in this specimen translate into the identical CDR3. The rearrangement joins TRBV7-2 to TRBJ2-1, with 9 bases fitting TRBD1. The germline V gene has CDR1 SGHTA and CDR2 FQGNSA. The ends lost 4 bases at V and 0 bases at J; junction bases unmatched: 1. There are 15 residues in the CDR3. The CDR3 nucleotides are TGTGCCAGCAGCTCGGACAGGGGCTCCTACAATGAGCAGTTCTTC. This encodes CASSSDRGSYNEQFF.

CDR3 protein: CASSKYGGSYEQYF. The CDR3 region has the DNA TGTGCCAGCAGCAAGTATGGCGGTTCCTACGAGCAGTACTTC. J is TRBJ2-7 and V is TRBV21-1; TRBD2, the D gene given by the table, was not confirmed from the DNA. TRBV21-1 is a pseudogene segment. The CDR3 is 14 amino acids.

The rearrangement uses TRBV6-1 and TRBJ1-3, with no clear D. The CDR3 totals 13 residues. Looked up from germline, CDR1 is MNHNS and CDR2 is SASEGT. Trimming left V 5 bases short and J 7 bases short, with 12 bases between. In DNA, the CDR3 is TGTGCCAGCAGTCCAACGCAGGTGAACACCATATATTTT. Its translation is CASSPTQVNTIYF.

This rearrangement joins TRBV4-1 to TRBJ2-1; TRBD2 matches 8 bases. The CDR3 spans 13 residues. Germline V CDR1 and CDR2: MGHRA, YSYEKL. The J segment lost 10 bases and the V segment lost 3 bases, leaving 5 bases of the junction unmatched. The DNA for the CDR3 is TGCGCCAGCAGCCACCCTAGCGGGCCCGAGCAGTTCTTC. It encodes CASSHPSGPEQFF.

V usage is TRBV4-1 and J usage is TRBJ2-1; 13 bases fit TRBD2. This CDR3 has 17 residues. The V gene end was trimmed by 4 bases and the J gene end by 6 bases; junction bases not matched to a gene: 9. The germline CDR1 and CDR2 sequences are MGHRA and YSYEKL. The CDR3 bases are TGCGCCAGCAGCCTCACGAAAGGGACTAGCGGGACCAATGAGCAGTTCTTC. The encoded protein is CASSLTKGTSGTNEQFF.

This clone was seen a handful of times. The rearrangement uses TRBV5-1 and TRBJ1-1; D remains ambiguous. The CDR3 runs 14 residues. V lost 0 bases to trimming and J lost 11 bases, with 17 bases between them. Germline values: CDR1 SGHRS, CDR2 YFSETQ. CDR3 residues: CASSLAVAQRNAFF. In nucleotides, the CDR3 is TGCGCCAGCAGCTTGGCCGTTGCTCAGAGGAACGCTTTCTTT.

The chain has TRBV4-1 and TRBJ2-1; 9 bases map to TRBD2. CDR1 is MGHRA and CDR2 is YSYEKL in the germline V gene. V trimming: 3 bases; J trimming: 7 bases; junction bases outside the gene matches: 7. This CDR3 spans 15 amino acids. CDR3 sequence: CASSQGAGLANEQFF. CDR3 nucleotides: TGCGCCAGCAGCCAGGGGGCCGGACTAGCGAATGAGCAGTTCTTC.